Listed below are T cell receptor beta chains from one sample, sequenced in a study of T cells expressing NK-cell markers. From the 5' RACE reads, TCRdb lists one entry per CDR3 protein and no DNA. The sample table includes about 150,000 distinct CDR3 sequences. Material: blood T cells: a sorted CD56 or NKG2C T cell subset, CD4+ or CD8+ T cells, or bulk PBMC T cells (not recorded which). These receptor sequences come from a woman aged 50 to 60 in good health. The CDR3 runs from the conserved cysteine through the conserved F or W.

CASSLGGDTEAFF	TRBV27	TRBJ1-1
CASSLSPNRGETQYF	TRBV27	TRBJ2-5
CASSLGTSGSRGTDTQYF	TRBV5-1	TRBJ2-3
CASSECAQPLAGGETQYF	TRBV10-1	TRBJ2-5
CASSLGLATGELFF	TRBV7-2	TRBJ2-2
CASTDQPEQFF	TRBV7-9	TRBJ2-1
CASSTGTGSMNEQFF	TRBV2	TRBJ2-1
CAISGSQGAYNEQFF	TRBV10-3	TRBJ2-1
CASSMTSGNSYEQYF	TRBV11-2	TRBJ2-7
CATSVQREDNEQFF	TRBV5-1	TRBJ2-1
CSARDRTSGSYNEQFF	TRBV20-1	TRBJ2-1
CASSVAGPYNSPLHF	TRBV2	TRBJ1-6
CASSFGTSGIEQYF	TRBV27	TRBJ2-7
CASIRESGINEQFF	TRBV5-1	TRBJ2-1
CASSPGGGLADTQYF	TRBV7-8	TRBJ2-3
CASRDAGSDTQYF	TRBV5-5	TRBJ2-3
CASTSGPSRGGDNEQFF	TRBV11-2	TRBJ2-1
CAISVLSTDTQYF	TRBV10-3	TRBJ2-3
CASRGNSYEQYF	TRBV5-8	TRBJ2-7
CATSDSAYLAEQFF	TRBV24-1	TRBJ2-1
CATSREGTYEQYF	TRBV15	TRBJ2-7
CASSLRGGEQYF	TRBV5-1	TRBJ2-7
CASSIGLAGETQYF	TRBV10-1	TRBJ2-5
CASSPRGVEEQFF	TRBV12-3/TRBV12-4	TRBJ2-1
CSAVDLLKTEAFF	TRBV29-1	TRBJ1-1
CASSLRQGPSHEQFF	TRBV27	TRBJ2-1
CASSYGRGMAEAFF	TRBV6-6	TRBJ1-1
CASSSGRNYEQYF	TRBV5-1	TRBJ2-7
CASSLEAGTYSSGANVLTF	TRBV11-2	TRBJ2-6
CASKGGRNTEAFF	TRBV6-1	TRBJ1-1